One sample yielded the 5 T cell receptor beta chains listed below, sequenced in a study of blood T cell repertoires in COVID-19. Assay used: immunoSEQ multiplex PCR; TCRdb lists only in-frame clones, some missing. The sample has about 50,000 clones, about 85% seen once. Material: peripheral blood. These receptors originate from a man aged 55-75 years with acute or convalescent COVID-19.

This rearrangement joins TRBV4-1 to TRBJ2-3; D is possibly TRBD1 (5 bases). CDR1 MGHRA and CDR2 YSYEKL come from the germline V gene. Trimming removed 2 bases from V and 8 bases from J, with 11 bases in between. The CDR3 sequence is 13 residues long. The CDR3 bases are TGCGCCAGCAGCCAATCCAGGGAACTTACGCAGTATTTT. Protein: CASSQSRELTQYF.

In regard to this clone: Other DNA sequences of this sample code for an identical CDR3. V is TRBV5-1 and J is TRBJ2-4; 7 positions match TRBD2. J lost 0 bases, V lost 4 bases, and 10 bases had no gene match. Germline V lookup: CDR1 SGHRS, CDR2 YFSETQ. The CDR3 length is 17 residues. The chain's CDR3 is CASSRGDSDLAKNIQYF. The CDR3 coding sequence is TGCGCCAGCAGCCGGGGGGACTCCGACTTAGCCAAAAACATTCAGTACTTC.

The chain links TRBV13 to TRBJ1-2; no reliable D call. V shed 2 bases and J shed 3 bases, with 10 bases lying between them. This CDR3 contains 14 residues. Per germline, CDR1 PRHDT and CDR2 FYEKMQ (reference sequence). Here the CDR3 reads CASSLTGRDYGYTF. The CDR3 DNA is TGTGCCAGCAGCTTAACTGGGAGGGACTATGGCTACACCTTC.

J is TRBJ2-5 and V is TRBV3-1 (or the pseudogene TRBV3-2), with 8 bases lining up with TRBD2. The CDR3 covers 16 residues. Germline assignment: CDR1 LGHDT and CDR2 YNNKEL (reference sequence). The ends lost 1 base at V and 4 bases at J; junction bases unmatched: 8. CDR3 region: CASSQGAQRELETQYF. CDR3 nucleotide sequence: TGTGCCAGCAGCCAAGGGGCCCAGCGGGAGTTAGAGACCCAGTACTTC.

A single count supports this clone. CDR3 loop: CASSIRTADSYEQYF. For the CDR3, the DNA is TGTGCCAGTAGTATAAGAACAGCGGATTCCTACGAGCAGTACTTC. The chain has TRBV19 and TRBJ2-7, with D possibly TRBD2 on 5 matching bases. Germline loops: CDR1 LNHDA, CDR2 SQIVND (reference sequence). The CDR3 contains 15 residues. V lost 2 bases, J lost 1 base, and 12 bases lay in between.